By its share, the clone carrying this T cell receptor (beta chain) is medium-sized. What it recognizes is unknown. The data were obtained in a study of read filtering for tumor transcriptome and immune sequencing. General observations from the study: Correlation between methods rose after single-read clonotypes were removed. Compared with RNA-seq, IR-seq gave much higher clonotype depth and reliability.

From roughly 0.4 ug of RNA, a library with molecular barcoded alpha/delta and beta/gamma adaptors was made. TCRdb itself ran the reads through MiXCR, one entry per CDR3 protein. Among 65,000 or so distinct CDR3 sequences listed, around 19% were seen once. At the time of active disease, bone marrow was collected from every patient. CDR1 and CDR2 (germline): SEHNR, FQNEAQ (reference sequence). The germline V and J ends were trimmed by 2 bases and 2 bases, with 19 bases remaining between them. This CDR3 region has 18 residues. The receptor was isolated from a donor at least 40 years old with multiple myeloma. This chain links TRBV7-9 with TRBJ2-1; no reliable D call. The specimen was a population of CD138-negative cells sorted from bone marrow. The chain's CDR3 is CASSLFGPPVPAYNEQFF. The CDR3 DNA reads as TGTGCCAGCAGCTTATTCGGCCCCCCAGTACCCGCCTACAATGAGCAGTTCTTC.